This TCR beta chain was sequenced for a study of cytomegalovirus exposure and HLA in healthy donors. Whole-study results and caveats: When a later analysis compared HLA-associated TCR beta chains with equally common others, the HLA-associated chains turned out to be more clonally expanded and to have lower generation probabilities. Reported performance of the classifier showed diagnosis of cytomegalovirus status with high specificity and sensitivity. Accurate predictions that matched the HLA-A and HLA-B alleles of most subjects were reportedly made from TCR beta sequences. CMV serostatus was the sole immune exposure information available.

Concerning this clone: What it binds is not known.

Germline V gene lookup returns CDR1 GTSNPN and CDR2 SVGIG (reference sequence). The CDR3 is 13 residues long. V was shortened by 1 base and J by 9 bases, with 16 bases between the two germline ends. The primer mix had 60 Vbeta and 13 Jbeta primers. The protocol was immunoSEQ multiplex PCR, while the TCRdb copy is restricted to in-frame clones and leaves out a portion. The sample has 80,000 to 100,000 clones. This receptor was identified in a man aged 45-65 years in good health and CMV-seropositive. The sample consisted of PBMCs. V is TRBV30 and J is TRBJ2-7; D possibly corresponds to TRBD1 (5 bases). The CDR3, as DNA: TGTGCCTGGAGTGGGGCAGGGATTACTGGGCAGTACGTC. As protein: CAWSGAGITGQYV.